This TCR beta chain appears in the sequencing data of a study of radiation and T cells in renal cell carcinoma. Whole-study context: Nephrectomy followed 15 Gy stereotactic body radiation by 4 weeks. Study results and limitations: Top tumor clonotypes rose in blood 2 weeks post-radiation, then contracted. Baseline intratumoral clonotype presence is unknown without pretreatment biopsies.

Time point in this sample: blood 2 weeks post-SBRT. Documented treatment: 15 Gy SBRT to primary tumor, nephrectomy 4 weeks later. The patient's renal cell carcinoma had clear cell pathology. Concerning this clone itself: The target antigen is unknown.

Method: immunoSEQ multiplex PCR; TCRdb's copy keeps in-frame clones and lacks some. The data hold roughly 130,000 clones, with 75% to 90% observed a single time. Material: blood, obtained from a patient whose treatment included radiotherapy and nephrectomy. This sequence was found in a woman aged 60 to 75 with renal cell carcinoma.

The chain's CDR3 is CASSPRGSGRAPGELFF. The DNA for the CDR3 is TGTGCCAGCAGCCCGCGGGGGAGCGGGAGGGCCCCCGGGGAGCTGTTTTTT. The V call is TRBV7-8, the J call TRBJ2-2; 10 bases are a match to TRBD2. Trimming took 5 bases from V and 6 from J; bases not matched to a gene: 12. Germline assignment: CDR1 SGHVS and CDR2 FQNEAQ. The CDR3 has 17 amino acids. The variable domain in full, completed from reference TRBV7-8 and TRBJ2-2, reads GAGVSQSPRYKVAKRGQDVALRCDPISGHVSLFWYQQALGQGPEFLTYFQNEAQLDKSGLPSDRFFAERPEGSVSTLKIQRTQQEDSAVYLCASSPRGSGRAPGELFFGEGSRLTVL.